The next 21 T cell receptor beta chains were all read from a single sample in a study of OX40 agonist ivuxolimab in advanced cancers. Method: immunoSEQ multiplex PCR; TCRdb's copy keeps in-frame clones and lacks some. The repertoire consists of about 110,000 clones, with around 90% occurring once and the leading ten covering over 0.6%. The material was CD4+ or CD8+ T cells sorted from blood, obtained in a trial of the OX40 agonist ivuxolimab. These receptors originate from an adult with an advanced solid tumor such as melanoma, head and neck, liver or kidney cancer.

V and J are TRBV5-1 and TRBJ2-3, with D perhaps TRBD2 (6 bases). The CDR3 is 17 amino acids. V lost 2 bases, J lost 3 bases, and 19 bases lay in between. Germline lookup yields CDR1 SGHRS and CDR2 YFSETQ. The CDR3 DNA reads as TGCGCCAGCAGCTTAGGGTCCCGGAGGGCCGGGACAGATACGCAGTATTTT. This sequence encodes CASSLGSRRAGTDTQYF. Drawing the rest from reference TRBV5-1 and TRBJ2-3, the complete variable domain is KAGVTQTPRYLIKTRGQQVTLSCSPISGHRSVSWYQQTPGQGLQFLFEYFSETQRNKGNFPGRFSGRQFSNSRSEMNVSTLELGDSALYLCASSLGSRRAGTDTQYFGPGTRLTVL.

The rearrangement joins TRBV20-1 to TRBJ2-3; D is perhaps TRBD1 (5 bases). V lost 6 bases, J lost 2 bases, and 6 bases lay in between. There are 11 residues in the CDR3. Germline V CDR1 and CDR2: DFQATT, SNEGSKA (reference sequence). The CDR3 sequence: CSAGDTDTQYF. The CDR3 DNA reads TGCAGTGCAGGGGACACAGATACGCAGTATTTT.

As for this clone: It is unclear where the CDR3 begins or ends on the DNA, so no DNA is shown, and the CDR3 is as TCRdb lists it. The rearrangement links TRBV29-1 to TRBJ1-2. The CDR3 spans 11 residues, counting both ends. In germline, CDR1 is SQVTM, CDR2 ANQGSEA. The CDR3 here is CSGQVGRGSTF.

The chain has TRBV5-5 and TRBJ1-5, with D possibly being TRBD1 (6 bases). The germline V and J ends were trimmed by 0 bases and 5 bases, with 9 bases remaining between them. The CDR3 extends over 14 amino acids. Per germline, CDR1 SGHKS and CDR2 YYEKEE (reference sequence). The DNA of the CDR3 is TGTGCCAGCAGCTTGGGGACAGTTGATCAGCCCCAGCATTTT. This encodes CASSLGTVDQPQHF.

The chain combines TRBV7-2 with TRBJ2-2, with D perhaps matching TRBD1 (5 bases). This CDR3 has 17 amino acids. Trimming stripped 5 bases from V and 4 bases from J, with 20 bases between. From germline, CDR1 is SGHTA and CDR2 FQGNSA. CDR3 coding DNA: TGTGCCAGCAGCATCGGGCAGGGCCTATCCTCCACCGGGGAGCTGTTTTTT. Residues: CASSIGQGLSSTGELFF.

Only one count was recorded for this clone. The chain uses TRBV29-1 and TRBJ2-1; no clear D gene. The germline V gene encodes CDR1 SQVTM and CDR2 ANQGSEA. Trimming took 2 bases from V and 7 from J, leaving 12 bases between them. The CDR3 has 13 residues. CDR3: CSVESRRHNEQFF. The CDR3 DNA sequence: TGCAGCGTTGAATCACGGCGCCATAATGAGCAGTTCTTC.

This CDR3 is CASSFDRSTDTQYF. The CDR3, as DNA: TGTGCCAGCAGCTTCGACAGGTCCACAGATACGCAGTATTTT. The chain joins TRBV5-8 to TRBJ2-3, with D possibly being TRBD1 (6 bases). The CDR3 loop spans 14 amino acids. Trimming pared 2 bases from V and 2 bases from J, leaving 9 bases between. Germline-derived CDR1 and CDR2 are SGHTS and YDEGEE. Variable domain in full (rest from reference TRBV5-8 and TRBJ2-3): EAGVTQSPTHLIKTRGQQATLRCSPISGHTSVYWYQQALGLGLQFLLWYDEGEERNRGNFPPRFSGRQFPNYSSELNVNALELEDSALYLCASSFDRSTDTQYFGPGTRLTVL.

As regards this clone: At one end, the junction sequence differs from germline, possibly due to a read error. The V gene is TRBV19, the J gene TRBJ1-1, with D possibly matching TRBD1 (5 bases). This CDR3 spans 12 amino acids. The germline V gene encodes CDR1 LNHDA and CDR2 SQIVND (reference sequence). This CDR3 is CASSIGTGVSIF. The CDR3 region has the DNA TGTGCCAGTAGTATAGGGACGGGGGTTTCGATCTTT.

J is TRBJ2-5 and V is TRBV9; 9 bases agree with TRBD1. The CDR3 loop spans 16 amino acids. J lost 2 bases, V lost 2 bases, and 7 bases had no gene match. Germline V gene lookup returns CDR1 SGDLS and CDR2 YYNGEE. The CDR3 sequence is CASSVSPGQGQETQYF. CDR3 sequence (DNA): TGTGCCAGCAGCGTCAGTCCGGGACAGGGACAAGAGACCCAGTACTTC.

The chain couples TRBV5-1 to TRBJ1-1; D gene unclear. The CDR3 consists of 15 residues. V was pared by 3 bases and J by 5 bases, with 17 bases between. Germline lookup yields CDR1 SGHRS and CDR2 YFSETQ. The CDR3 DNA is TGCGCCAGCAGCTATTTTGGGAAAATTGTAACTGAAGCTTTCTTT. Protein: CASSYFGKIVTEAFF.

The chain recombines TRBV5-4 with TRBJ1-2; D unclear. V was trimmed by 7 bases and J by 8 bases, leaving 18 bases between them. The CDR3 covers 13 residues. Germline values: CDR1 SGHNT, CDR2 YYREEE (reference sequence). As DNA, the CDR3 is TGTGCCAGCTCGGGCGGAAGTGGAGGCGGCTACACCTTC. This sequence encodes CASSGGSGGGYTF.

This sequence joins TRBV6-1 and TRBJ1-6; D uncertain. Germline V gene lookup returns CDR1 MNHNS and CDR2 SASEGT. V lost 10 bases, J lost 0 bases, and 7 bases lay in between. The CDR3 is 13 amino acids. The DNA of the CDR3 is TGTGCCACCAAGAGCTCCTATAATTCACCCCTCCACTTT. This codes for CATKSSYNSPLHF.

CDR3 residues: CASSGTGGGYNEQFF. Here the CDR3 DNA reads TGTGCCAGCAGTGGGACAGGGGGCGGCTACAATGAGCAGTTCTTC. This chain uses TRBV6-1 with TRBJ2-1; TRBD1 aligns across 11 bases. This CDR3 is 15 amino acids long. Losses at the gene ends were 4 bases for V and 3 bases for J; bases not matched to a gene: 2. Germline CDR1 is MNHNS and CDR2 is SASEGT.

The chain couples TRBV28 to TRBJ1-1; possibly TRBD1 for D (6 bases). V was clipped by 10 bases and J by 5 bases, with 20 bases between them. CDR1 and CDR2 (germline): MDHEN, SYDVKM. The CDR3 contains 14 residues. CDR3 coding DNA: TGTGCCACCAGACAAGGGGGAAGAAAAACTGAAGCTTTCTTT. Translation gives CATRQGGRKTEAFF.

The genes are TRBV4-1 and TRBJ1-2; possibly TRBD1 for D (5 bases). V gave up 0 bases and J gave up 3 bases, with 23 bases separating them. The CDR3 has 19 residues. The germline gives CDR1 MGHRA, CDR2 YSYEKL. CDR3 protein: CASSQDNVFGGIGYYGYTF. The CDR3 DNA is TGCGCCAGCAGCCAAGACAATGTTTTTGGGGGAATTGGGTACTATGGCTACACCTTC.

The genes are TRBV18 and TRBJ1-2; tentatively, D is TRBD1 (6 bases). Germline assignment: CDR1 KGHSH and CDR2 LQKENI. Between the trimmed V and J ends, which lost 3 bases and 8 bases, there was a span of 16 bases. This CDR3 comprises 14 residues. The chain's CDR3 is CASSPGGPGAGYTF. CDR3 sequence (DNA): TGTGCCAGCTCACCGGGGGGGCCCGGCGCCGGCTACACCTTC.

This clone came up once. The V gene is TRBV19, the J gene TRBJ2-1, with D possibly being TRBD1 (6 bases). Trimming took 5 bases from V and 3 from J, leaving 11 bases between them. This CDR3 contains 14 residues. Germline V gene data show CDR1 as LNHDA and CDR2 as SQIVND (reference sequence). The CDR3, as DNA: TGTGCCAGTAGTTGGGGGCGTAACTACAATGAGCAGTTCTTC. Encoded protein: CASSWGRNYNEQFF.

The genes are TRBV19 and TRBJ2-3; 9 bases match TRBD1. Trimming removed 5 bases from V and 2 bases from J; junction bases left unmatched: 11. This CDR3 is 17 amino acids long. Germline assignment: CDR1 LNHDA and CDR2 SQIVND (reference sequence). The CDR3 sequence: CASSLGTGRDLTDTQYF. The CDR3 DNA reads TGTGCCAGTAGTCTAGGGACAGGGAGGGACCTCACAGATACGCAGTATTTT.

In its sample, this clone was seen a few times. The rearrangement links TRBV10-3 to TRBJ2-6; D ambiguous. V lost 1 base and J 2 bases, leaving 6 bases between the germline ends. CDR3 size: 15 residues. Germline CDR1 is ENHRY and CDR2 is SYGVKD. The CDR3 DNA follows: TGTGCCATCAGTGAGTATCAGGCTGGGGCCAACGTCCTGACTTTC. It yields the protein CAISEYQAGANVLTF.

The rearrangement uses TRBV23-1 and TRBJ1-2; D call uncertain. TRBV23-1 is placed among ORFs of uncertain function. The CDR3 is made up of 9 amino acids. V dropped 8 bases and J dropped 6 bases, with 4 bases sitting between them. The CDR3 reads CASFDGYTF. CDR3 DNA sequence: TGCGCCAGCTTTGATGGCTACACCTTC.

This rearrangement joins TRBV14 to TRBJ2-3; D not resolved. The germline gives CDR1 SGHDN, CDR2 FVKESK. The CDR3 is 16 residues long. Deletions cut 5 bases from V and 0 bases from J, with 15 bases between. CDR3 bases: TGTGCCAGCAGCTTGAAAAGTTATGGAAGCACAGATACGCAGTATTTT. Amino acids: CASSLKSYGSTDTQYF.